The rows below give T cell receptor beta chains drawn from one sample of a study of T cells in localized non-small cell lung cancer. The protocol was immunoSEQ multiplex PCR, while the TCRdb copy is restricted to in-frame clones and leaves out a portion. Among 45,000 to 60,000 clones, about four fifths were seen once, and the ten largest hold about 20%. This specimen was peripheral blood, taken before any cancer treatment. All receptors come from an older female donor with stage II squamous cell lung carcinoma. Both conserved end residues are part of each CDR3. A D gene is named only where the DNA matches it firmly. Expanded clones are given a class, and other clones once, few, many or no size at all.

D gene	J gene	clone size	V gene	CDR3 DNA	CDR3 protein
-	TRBJ1-5	-	TRBV6-1	TGTGCCAGCAGTGAGTCTGAGAATCAGCCCCAGCATTTT	CASSESENQPQHF
-	TRBJ1-3	-	TRBV9	TGTGCCAGCAGCGCCTCGGGAGAAGGAAACACCATATATTTT	CASSASGEGNTIYF
TRBD1	TRBJ2-7	-	TRBV5-6	TGTGCCAGCAGCTCGGAGTTGGGACAGGTTTCCTACGAGCAGTACTTC	CASSSELGQVSYEQYF
TRBD1	TRBJ2-5	-	TRBV10-3	TGTGCCATCAGTGGCCGGGACAGGGGGCGAGGGCAGTACTTC	CAISGRDRGRGQYF
-	TRBJ1-1	few	TRBV5-6	TGTGCCAGCACCAACATAGATCGAGGCACTGAAGCTTTCTTT	CASTNIDRGTEAFF
-	TRBJ2-3	-	TRBV19	TGTGCCAGTAGTATAAGCCCGGCGAGGACAGATACGCAGTATTTT	CASSISPARTDTQYF
-	TRBJ1-2	-	TRBV9	TGTGCCAGCAGCGTAGTTGACCGCTATGGCTACACCTTC	CASSVVDRYGYTF
-	TRBJ1-2	-	TRBV5-4	TGTGCCAGCAGCCTGGGCCCGCAGAGGGGCGGCTACACCTTC	CASSLGPQRGGYTF
TRBD2	TRBJ2-1	-	TRBV5-1	TGCGCCAGCAGCTTGGGCTTGAGAGCGGGGGGGCTGTACAATGAGCAGTTCTTC	CASSLGLRAGGLYNEQFF
-	TRBJ2-7	-	TRBV11-2	TGTGCCAGCAGCTTACAGGGTGGTAGTTCTTCCTACGAGCAGTACTTC	CASSLQGGSSSYEQYF
-	TRBJ2-1	-	TRBV5-1	TGCGCCAGCAGCTTGGCAGACAGTACCTACAATGAGCAGTTCTTC	CASSLADSTYNEQFF
-	TRBJ1-2	-	TRBV6-1	TGTGCCAGCAGCCCTGAGAACACCCGGGGCTACACCTTC	CASSPENTRGYTF